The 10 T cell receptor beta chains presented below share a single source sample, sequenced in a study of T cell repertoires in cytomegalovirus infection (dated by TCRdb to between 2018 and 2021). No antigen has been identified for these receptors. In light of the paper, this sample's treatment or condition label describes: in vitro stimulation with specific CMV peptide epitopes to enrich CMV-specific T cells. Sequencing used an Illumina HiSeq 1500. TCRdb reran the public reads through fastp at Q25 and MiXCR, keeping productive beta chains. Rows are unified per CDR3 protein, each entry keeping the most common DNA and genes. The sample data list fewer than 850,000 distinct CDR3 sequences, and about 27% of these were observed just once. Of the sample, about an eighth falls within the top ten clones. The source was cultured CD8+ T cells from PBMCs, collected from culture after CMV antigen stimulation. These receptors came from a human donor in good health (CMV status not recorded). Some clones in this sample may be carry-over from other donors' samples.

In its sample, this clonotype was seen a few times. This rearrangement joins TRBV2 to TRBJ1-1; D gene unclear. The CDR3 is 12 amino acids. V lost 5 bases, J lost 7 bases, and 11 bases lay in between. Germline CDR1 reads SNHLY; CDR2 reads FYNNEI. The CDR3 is CASSLMVVEAFF. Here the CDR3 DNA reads TGTGCCAGCAGTCTTATGGTAGTTGAAGCTTTCTTT.

The CDR3 region is CASSQDIGGYEQYV. The CDR3 nucleotides read TGCGCCAGCAGCCAAGACATCGGCGGCTACGAGCAGTACGTC. V is TRBV4-3 and J is TRBJ2-7; D not certain. V lost 0 bases, J lost 3 bases, and 9 bases lay in between. Germline V lookup: CDR1 LGHNA, CDR2 YSLEER. The CDR3 is 14 residues long.

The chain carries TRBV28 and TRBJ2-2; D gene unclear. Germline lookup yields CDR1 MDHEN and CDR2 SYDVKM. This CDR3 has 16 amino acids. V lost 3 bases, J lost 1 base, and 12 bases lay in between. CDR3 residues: CASSFFTKLNTGELFF. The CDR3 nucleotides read TGTGCCAGCAGTTTTTTCACCAAACTGAACACCGGGGAGCTGTTTTTT.

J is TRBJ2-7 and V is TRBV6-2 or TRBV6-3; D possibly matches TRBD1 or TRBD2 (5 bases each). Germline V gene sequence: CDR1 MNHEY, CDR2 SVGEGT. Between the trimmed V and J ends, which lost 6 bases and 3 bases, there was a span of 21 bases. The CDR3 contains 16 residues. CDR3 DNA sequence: TGTGCCAGCAGCCAATATCCATCCGGGACCTTCTACGAGCAGTACGTC. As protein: CASSQYPSGTFYEQYV.

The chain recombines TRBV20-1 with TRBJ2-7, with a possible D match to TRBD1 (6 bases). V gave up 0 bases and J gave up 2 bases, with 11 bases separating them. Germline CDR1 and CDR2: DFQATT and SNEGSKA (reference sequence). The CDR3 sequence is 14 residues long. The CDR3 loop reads CSARDSPGAYEQYF. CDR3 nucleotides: TGCAGTGCTAGAGATTCCCCAGGGGCCTACGAGCAGTACTTC.

CDR3 amino acids: CASSQDWQSYNEQFF. The DNA for the CDR3 is TGTGCCAGCAGCCAAGATTGGCAGTCCTACAATGAGCAGTTCTTC. The chain is built from TRBV14 and TRBJ2-1; unclear D gene. This CDR3 is 15 amino acids long. Germline CDR1 is SGHDN and CDR2 is FVKESK. V was trimmed by 0 bases and J by 1 base, leaving 7 bases between them.

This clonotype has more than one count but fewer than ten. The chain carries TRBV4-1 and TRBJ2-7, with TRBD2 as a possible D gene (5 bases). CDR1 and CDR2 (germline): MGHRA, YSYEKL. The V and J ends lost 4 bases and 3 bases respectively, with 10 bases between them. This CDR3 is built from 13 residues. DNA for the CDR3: TGCGCCAGCAGCCCCTTCGCGGGCTACGAGCAGTACGTC. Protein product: CASSPFAGYEQYV.

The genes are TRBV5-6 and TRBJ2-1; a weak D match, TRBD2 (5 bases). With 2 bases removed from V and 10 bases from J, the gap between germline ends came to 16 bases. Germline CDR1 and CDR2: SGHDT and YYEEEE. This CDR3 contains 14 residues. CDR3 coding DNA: TGTGCCAGCAGCTTTCCGGACTCCATAGGGGAGCAGTTCTTC. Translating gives CASSFPDSIGEQFF.

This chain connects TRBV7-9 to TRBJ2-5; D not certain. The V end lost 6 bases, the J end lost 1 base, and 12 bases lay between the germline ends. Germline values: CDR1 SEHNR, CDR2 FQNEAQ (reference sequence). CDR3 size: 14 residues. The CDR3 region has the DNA TGTGCCAGCAGACACGGACGTCGCCAAGAGACCCAGTACTTC. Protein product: CASRHGRRQETQYF.

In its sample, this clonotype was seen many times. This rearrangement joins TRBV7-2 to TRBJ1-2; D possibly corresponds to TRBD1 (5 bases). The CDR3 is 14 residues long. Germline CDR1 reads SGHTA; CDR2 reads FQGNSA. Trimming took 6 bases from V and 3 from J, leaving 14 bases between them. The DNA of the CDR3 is TGTGCCAGCAGTGAACGCGGGGCGTACTATGGCTACACCTTC. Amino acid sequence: CASSERGAYYGYTF.